Below, 32 T cell receptor beta chains from the same sample are listed, as sequenced in a study of T-cell reconstitution after alpha-beta-depleted transplantation in children. Preparation of the TCRbeta library used unique molecular identifiers. TCRdb re-derived calls from the PCR reads in MiXCR, one entry per CDR3 protein. The table includes about 90,000 distinct CDR3 sequences, 6.5% to 8.5% detected once. The specimen was PBMCs from the stem cell graft donor, collected from the stem cell graft. The receptor source for this set is a human donor who donated a stem cell graft to a child with congenital amegakaryocytic thrombocytopenia.

The sample holds many counts of this clonotype. The rearrangement links TRBV12-3 or TRBV12-4 to TRBJ1-2; 8 nucleotides match TRBD1. V dropped 7 bases and J dropped 6; count of bases not matched to a gene: 19. This CDR3 spans 17 amino acids. CDR3 in amino acids: CASTTQTGGPGGNGYTF. CDR3 coding DNA: TGTGCCAGCACCACCCAAACCGGGGGGCCAGGGGGCAATGGCTACACCTTC.

This clonotype was observed a single time. The rearrangement uses TRBV3-1 and TRBJ1-2; D unresolved. V lost 1 base, J lost 4 bases, and 13 bases lay in between. This CDR3 contains 15 residues. CDR1 is LGHDT and CDR2 is YNNKEL in the germline V gene (reference sequence). The CDR3 loop is CASSQGVQVPYGYTF. CDR3 coding DNA: TGTGCCAGCAGCCAAGGTGTGCAGGTTCCCTATGGCTACACCTTC.

The sample holds many counts of this clonotype. V is TRBV7-8 and J is TRBJ1-5; no clear D. The CDR3 sequence is 20 residues long. Germline loops: CDR1 SGHVS, CDR2 FQNEAQ. V dropped 5 bases and J dropped 0 bases, with 26 bases sitting between them. The CDR3 protein is CASSRSREEGSPTSNQPQHF. The CDR3, as DNA: TGTGCCAGCAGCCGATCTAGGGAGGAGGGAAGCCCCACTAGCAATCAGCCCCAGCATTTT.

The sample holds many counts of this clonotype. The gene calls are TRBV29-1 and TRBJ1-3; D may be TRBD1 (5 bases). CDR3 length equals 14 residues. The V and J ends lost 7 bases and 0 bases respectively, with 13 bases between them. Germline V gene sequence: CDR1 SQVTM, CDR2 ANQGSEA. CDR3 in DNA: TGCAGCGGTATGACAGTTCACTCTGGAAACACCATATATTTT. It is translated as CSGMTVHSGNTIYF.

This clonotype was seen many times. This rearrangement joins TRBV20-1 to TRBJ2-7; TRBD1 or TRBD2 may be the D gene (5 bases each). There are 12 residues in the CDR3. Looked up from germline, CDR1 is DFQATT and CDR2 is SNEGSKA (reference sequence). The V gene lost 2 bases and the J gene lost 5 bases, with 10 bases spanning the gap. The CDR3 DNA reads as TGCAGTGCTAGATGGGACGGTCACGAGCAGTACTTC. Protein product: CSARWDGHEQYF.

The V gene is TRBV5-1, the J gene TRBJ2-1; D unresolved. The CDR3 covers 14 residues. Looked up from germline, CDR1 is SGHRS and CDR2 is YFSETQ. Trimming took 0 bases from V and 6 from J, leaving 10 bases between them. CDR3 sequence (DNA): TGCGCCAGCAGCTTGGGGCAGACTCCCAATGAGCAGTTCTTC. Its translation: CASSLGQTPNEQFF.

This clonotype was observed many times. The rearrangement joins TRBV29-1 to TRBJ2-2; TRBD1 matches 11 bases. V gave up 7 bases and J gave up 5 bases; unmatched junction bases: 6. CDR1 is SQVTM, CDR2 ANQGSEA, per germline. CDR3 length: 14 amino acids. The CDR3 DNA is TGCAGCGCACGGACAGGGGGCAGGACCGGGGAGCTGTTTTTT. Its protein is CSARTGGRTGELFF.

In its sample, this clonotype was seen many times. V and J are TRBV20-1 and TRBJ2-2, with D perhaps matching TRBD2 (6 bases). V lost 3 bases and J 5 bases, leaving 13 bases between the germline ends. The CDR3 is 14 amino acids. CDR1 DFQATT and CDR2 SNEGSKA come from the germline V gene (reference sequence). The chain's CDR3 is CSARVLARTGELFF. The CDR3, as DNA: TGCAGTGCTAGGGTCCTAGCGAGGACCGGGGAGCTGTTTTTT.

The chain couples TRBV7-2 to TRBJ2-7; 8 positions agree with TRBD2. The CDR3 is made up of 16 amino acids. Germline V gives CDR1 SGHTA, CDR2 FQGNSA. V gave up 2 bases and J gave up 7 bases; unmatched junction bases: 13. In DNA, the CDR3 is TGTGCCAGCAGCTTATTTGGGGCGGGAGGTAGGTTGGAGCAGTACTTC. Amino acid sequence: CASSLFGAGGRLEQYF.

There are many counts of this clonotype. CDR3 amino acids: CASSFSGPRNEQFF. The CDR3 DNA reads as TGCGCCAGCAGCTTTAGCGGCCCACGTAATGAGCAGTTCTTC. The chain recombines TRBV5-1 with TRBJ2-1, with D perhaps TRBD2 (6 bases). This CDR3 comprises 14 residues. The V end lost 2 bases, the J end lost 7 bases, and 13 bases lay between the germline ends. From germline, CDR1 is SGHRS and CDR2 YFSETQ.

CDR3 protein: CAMRPGHPYEQYF. CDR3 bases: TGTGCCATGAGACCGGGACACCCCTACGAGCAGTACTTC. The V call is TRBV5-6, the J call TRBJ2-7, with a possible D match to TRBD1 (6 bases). The CDR3 is made up of 13 amino acids. Trimming stripped 9 bases from V and 2 bases from J, with 15 bases between. Germline CDR1 SGHDT, CDR2 YYEEEE.

At least ten counts were recorded for this clonotype. The V and J genes are TRBV27 and TRBJ2-3; TRBD1 might be the D (5 bases). Looked up from germline, CDR1 is MNHEY and CDR2 is SMNVEV (reference sequence). The CDR3 extends over 12 amino acids. The V gene lost 7 bases and the J gene lost 10 bases, with 15 bases spanning the gap. CDR3 region: CASTSRGGAQYF. In nucleotides, the CDR3 is TGTGCCAGCACATCAAGGGGTGGCGCGCAGTATTTT.

In this sample, this clonotype turned up a few times. This may arise from a read error, as a much more abundant clone is one base away. This sequence joins TRBV5-4 and TRBJ2-7; 9 bases match TRBD1. V shed 2 bases and J 4 bases; nucleotides not matched to a gene: 1. The V gene's germline CDR1 is SGHNT and CDR2 YYREEE (reference sequence). CDR3 size: 13 residues. This CDR3 reads CASSLGTGYEQYF. In DNA, the CDR3 is TGTGCCAGCAGCTTAGGGACAGGGTACGAGCAGTACTTC. Full variable domain (missing parts from reference TRBV5-4 and TRBJ2-7): ETGVTQSPTHLIKTRGQQVTLRCSSQSGHNTVSWYQQALGQGPQFIFQYYREEENGRGNFPPRFSGLQFPNYSSELNVNALELDDSALYLCASSLGTGYEQYFGPGTRLTVT.

The table lists this clonotype with many counts. The chain is built from TRBV20-1 and TRBJ1-6; D might be TRBD1 (6 bases). Germline V gives CDR1 DFQATT, CDR2 SNEGSKA (reference sequence). V was cut by 6 bases and J by 8 bases, with 14 bases left in between. The length of the CDR3 is 13 residues. Written as DNA, the CDR3 is TGCAGTGCACGCCATCCAGGGGATTCACCCCTCCACTTT. Translated, it gives CSARHPGDSPLHF.

The chain has TRBV28 and TRBJ2-1; 15 nucleotides line up with TRBD2. The germline V gene has CDR1 MDHEN and CDR2 SYDVKM. The CDR3 consists of 15 residues. The ends lost 6 bases at V and 8 bases at J; junction bases unmatched: 5. The CDR3 DNA sequence: TGTGCCAGCAGGGGGACTAGCGGGGGGAAAGATGAGCAGTTCTTC. Translated: CASRGTSGGKDEQFF. The entire variable domain, with the rest obtained from reference TRBV28 and TRBJ2-1, is as follows: DVKVTQSSRYLVKRTGEKVFLECVQDMDHENMFWYRQDPGLGLRLIYFSYDVKMKEKGDIPEGYSVSREKKERFSLILESASTNQTSMYLCASRGTSGGKDEQFFGPGTRLTVL.

The CDR3 loop reads CASSHGLAGTLNTGELFF. CDR3 DNA: TGTGCCAGCAGCCACGGACTAGCGGGGACCCTGAACACCGGGGAGCTGTTTTTT. V usage is TRBV3-1 and J usage is TRBJ2-2; 12 bases are shared with TRBD2. V gave up 3 bases and J gave up 1 base; unmatched junction bases: 6. Germline CDR1 and CDR2: LGHDT and YNNKEL (reference sequence). There are 18 residues in the CDR3.

This clonotype was observed at least ten times. The chain joins TRBV7-2 to TRBJ2-1; tentative D call: TRBD2 (5 bases). The germline V and J ends were trimmed by 3 bases and 3 bases, with 15 bases remaining between them. CDR3 size: 16 residues. CDR1 SGHTA and CDR2 FQGNSA come from the germline V gene. DNA for the CDR3: TGTGCCAGCAGCTTCCCCCCCAGCGGATACTACAATGAGCAGTTCTTC. As protein: CASSFPPSGYYNEQFF.

This clonotype was counted many times. The chain carries TRBV29-1 and TRBJ2-3; 8 bases fit TRBD2. V lost 2 bases, J lost 5 bases, and 9 bases stayed unmatched. The CDR3 covers 15 residues. Germline-derived CDR1 and CDR2 are SQVTM and ANQGSEA. In DNA form, the CDR3 reads TGCAGCGTTGAACCAGCGGGAGTGAGAGGAGATACGCAGTATTTT. This gives the protein CSVEPAGVRGDTQYF.

The sample holds many counts of this clonotype. V and J are TRBV15 and TRBJ2-2; D is perhaps TRBD2 (5 bases). The CDR3 is made up of 17 amino acids. Trimming pared 8 bases from V and 4 bases from J, leaving 23 bases between. The germline gives CDR1 LNHNV, CDR2 YYDKDF (reference sequence). In DNA, the CDR3 is TGTGCCACCCAAGTAGCTCGGGGTTCGGAAAGCACCGGGGAGCTGTTTTTT. Translation gives CATQVARGSESTGELFF.

In this sample, this clonotype turned up many times. The chain combines TRBV15 with TRBJ2-2; D is unclear. V was shortened by 6 bases and J by 7 bases, with 12 bases between the two germline ends. Germline V lookup: CDR1 LNHNV, CDR2 YYDKDF (reference sequence). The CDR3 runs to 13 residues. The CDR3 DNA reads TGTGCCACCAGGACTGGAAGGCGCGGGGAGCTGTTTTTT. It translates to CATRTGRRGELFF.

The table lists this clonotype with many counts. The J gene is TRBJ1-3, the V gene TRBV5-1; no clear D gene. Looked up from germline, CDR1 is SGHRS and CDR2 is YFSETQ. Deletions cut 0 bases from V and 6 bases from J, with 10 bases between. CDR3 length equals 14 residues. This CDR3 reads CASSLGGNENTIYF. Written as DNA, the CDR3 is TGCGCCAGCAGCTTGGGAGGGAACGAAAACACCATATATTTT.

This clonotype was recorded at least ten times. The V call is TRBV5-1, the J call TRBJ2-1; 8 bases map to TRBD2. V gave up 0 bases and J gave up 1 base; unmatched junction bases: 3. CDR3 size: 16 residues. Germline CDR1 is SGHRS and CDR2 is YFSETQ. The CDR3 loop reads CASSLAAGGSYNEQFF. The CDR3 DNA reads TGCGCCAGCAGCTTGGCGGCGGGAGGTTCCTACAATGAGCAGTTCTTC.

This clonotype came up a few times. The V and J genes are TRBV30 and TRBJ2-2; 7 nucleotides agree with TRBD1. The V gene end was trimmed by 3 bases and the J gene end by 7 bases; junction bases not matched to a gene: 5. The CDR3 has 13 amino acids. Germline V gene data show CDR1 as GTSNPN and CDR2 as SVGIG (reference sequence). CDR3 region: CAWSGDRFGELFF. The CDR3 nucleotides are TGTGCCTGGAGCGGGGACAGATTCGGGGAGCTGTTTTTT.

This clonotype was observed at least ten times. The rearrangement links TRBV29-1 to TRBJ2-5; 8 nucleotides line up with TRBD2. This CDR3 spans 13 amino acids. The germline CDR1 and CDR2 sequences are SQVTM and ANQGSEA. Here the CDR3 reads CSAGQLAEETQYF. In nucleotides, the CDR3 is TGCAGTGCCGGTCAACTAGCGGAAGAGACCCAGTACTTC.

This clonotype was detected only a few times. V gene TRBV19 combines with J gene TRBJ2-2; D may be TRBD1 or TRBD2 (5 bases each). V shed 7 bases and J shed 1 base, with 10 bases lying between them. This CDR3 is built from 14 residues. Germline V CDR1 and CDR2: LNHDA, SQIVND (reference sequence). The CDR3 spells CASNVGENTGELFF. Written as DNA, the CDR3 is TGTGCCAGTAACGTGGGGGAGAACACCGGGGAGCTGTTTTTT.

Many counts were recorded for this clonotype. The genes are TRBV20-1 and TRBJ2-7, with TRBD1 identical over 10 bases. This CDR3 contains 16 residues. After removal of 0 bases from V and 4 bases from J, the junction contained 9 bases not matched to a gene. The germline V gene encodes CDR1 DFQATT and CDR2 SNEGSKA (reference sequence). As DNA, the CDR3 is TGCAGTGCTAGAGATACAGGGACAGGGGATCCTTACGAGCAGTACTTC. Its protein product is CSARDTGTGDPYEQYF.

Of note for this clonotype: This may be a read error: a much more frequent sequence differs by one nucleotide. The chain has TRBV12-3 or TRBV12-4 and TRBJ1-2; 10 bases match TRBD1. The CDR3 runs to 14 residues. CDR3 sequence reads: CASTRDRGPYGYAF. The CDR3 DNA follows: TGTGCCAGCACCCGGGACAGGGGCCCCTATGGCTACGCCTTC.

In its sample, this clonotype was seen many times. V is TRBV7-2 and J is TRBJ2-5; the match to TRBD1 covers 7 bases. This CDR3 is 17 amino acids long. Per germline, CDR1 SGHTA and CDR2 FQGNSA. V lost 1 base to trimming and J lost 2 bases; unmatched junction nucleotides: 10. The CDR3, as DNA: TGTGCCAGCAGCTTAGGAGGAAGACAGGGCGGACAAGAGACCCAGTACTTC. Its protein is CASSLGGRQGGQETQYF.

This clonotype was seen many times. The rearrangement links TRBV5-6 to TRBJ2-3; D is unclear. The germline gives CDR1 SGHDT, CDR2 YYEEEE. Trimming shortened V by 1 base and J by 6 bases, and 6 bases separated the two germline ends. This CDR3 spans 12 amino acids. The CDR3 protein is CASSLSRDTQYF. CDR3 bases: TGTGCCAGCAGCTTGTCGCGTGATACGCAGTATTTT.

This clonotype was observed many times. The chain joins TRBV10-3 to TRBJ1-6, with D perhaps TRBD1 (6 bases). Trimming took off 3 bases at V and 10 bases at J, with 7 bases between the two ends. From germline, CDR1 is ENHRY and CDR2 SYGVKD. This CDR3 has 12 amino acids. The DNA for the CDR3 is TGTGCCATCAGTGACCAGGGGTCACCCCTCCACTTT. Residues: CAISDQGSPLHF.

This clonotype came up many times. This chain joins TRBV10-3 and TRBJ2-5; D is possibly TRBD1 or TRBD2 (5 bases each). The CDR3 sequence is 12 residues long. The germline V gene has CDR1 ENHRY and CDR2 SYGVKD. Between the trimmed V and J ends, which lost 10 bases and 2 bases, there was a span of 11 bases. The CDR3 DNA reads TGTGCCACAGGGACCGGACAAGAGACCCAGTACTTC. It codes for CATGTGQETQYF.

This clonotype was detected many times. J is TRBJ1-1 and V is TRBV29-1, with TRBD1 matching 10 bases. CDR3 size: 15 residues. The ends lost 4 bases at V and 6 bases at J; junction bases unmatched: 11. Germline CDR1 reads SQVTM; CDR2 reads ANQGSEA. The DNA of the CDR3 is TGCAGCGTTGTACGGGACAGGGGCCTGTTGGCTGAAGCTTTCTTT. Encoded protein: CSVVRDRGLLAEAFF.